This T cell receptor (beta chain) originates from a study of blood T cell repertoires in COVID-19. Turning to the study itself: Sites in the United States, Italy and Spain provided acute and convalescent COVID-19 samples. From T cells, B-cell-depleted T cells, or PBMCs came the material, which was cDNA or gDNA.

This CDR3 spans 13 amino acids. Trimming took 5 bases from V and 7 from J, leaving 13 bases between them. Under the authors' procedure: It was from reference gene primer amplification that nucleated cell counts were estimated. Here immunoSEQ multiplex PCR was the method, and the copy in TCRdb shows in-frame clones only, minus some. V, J and clone size are taken as reported in that table, and D and trimming were inferred from the DNA itself. The sample has around 120,000 clones; 80% to 90% are singletons. This clone appeared a single time. The rearrangement uses TRBV12-3 or TRBV12-4 and TRBJ2-3; weak D call: TRBD1 (6 bases). Sequencing was carried out using peripheral blood. This receptor was taken from a woman at least 80 years old with acute or convalescent COVID-19. As DNA, the CDR3 is TGTGCCAGCAGTAGGGGCCAGGGGCATACGCAGTATTTT. This sequence encodes CASSRGQGHTQYF.